What follows are 5 T cell receptor beta chains derived from one specimen sequenced in a study of blood T cells in healthy people across ages. A J-beta primer mix and a sample-barcoded 5' primer were used in a second PCR of roughly 6 to 12 cycles. TCRdb re-analysed the 5' RACE reads in MiXCR, keeping a single row per CDR3 protein. Of some 930,000 distinct CDR3 sequences listed, almost 30% are singletons. This same sample was also taken into another study, of T cells of mothers and their children.

Sequencing used blood. These receptors came from a woman aged 40-49 years in good health.

The chain carries TRBV6-2 or TRBV6-3 and TRBJ2-7, with 13 bases lining up with TRBD2. The length of the CDR3 is 18 residues. The germline gives CDR1 MNHEY, CDR2 SVGEGT. V trimming: 7 bases; J trimming: 2 bases; junction bases outside the gene matches: 14. CDR3 protein: CASNEETGTSGVAYEQYF. The CDR3 coding sequence is TGTGCCAGCAACGAGGAGACCGGGACTAGCGGGGTGGCCTACGAGCAGTACTTC.

This clonotype was counted a few times. The chain is built from TRBV19 and TRBJ2-7; D might be TRBD2 (6 bases). The CDR3 extends over 13 amino acids. The germline V gene has CDR1 LNHDA and CDR2 SQIVND (reference sequence). Trimming pared 3 bases from V and 3 bases from J, leaving 9 bases between. CDR3 residues: CASSILEGYEQYF. In nucleotides, the CDR3 is TGTGCCAGTAGTATTTTGGAGGGCTACGAGCAGTACTTC.

The sample holds many counts of this clonotype. The CDR3 is CSAPGTGALDTQYF. The CDR3 DNA reads TGCAGTGCTCCCGGGACAGGGGCTCTTGATACGCAGTATTTT. The J gene is TRBJ2-3, the V gene TRBV20-1; 10 bases fit TRBD1. This CDR3 has 14 amino acids. Trimming took 5 bases from V and 6 from J; bases not matched to a gene: 8. Germline assignment: CDR1 DFQATT and CDR2 SNEGSKA (reference sequence).

The V call is TRBV7-9, the J call TRBJ1-1; D uncertain. Germline-derived CDR1 and CDR2 are SEHNR and FQNEAQ (reference sequence). The CDR3 length is 15 residues. The V and J ends lost 1 base and 5 bases respectively, with 14 bases between them. DNA for the CDR3: TGTGCCAGCAGCTTAGGTAGCTCAATGGAGACTGAAGCTTTCTTT. It codes for CASSLGSSMETEAFF.

The chain recombines TRBV5-6 with TRBJ2-1, with D hard to call. CDR3 length: 14 amino acids. The V gene's germline CDR1 is SGHDT and CDR2 YYEEEE. Trimming shortened V by 6 bases and J by 0 bases, and 10 bases separated the two germline ends. The CDR3 sequence: CASTHWGSYNEQFF. CDR3 DNA: TGTGCCAGCACCCACTGGGGCTCCTACAATGAGCAGTTCTTC. Together with reference TRBV5-6 and TRBJ2-1, the CDR3 gives the full variable domain: DAGVTQSPTHLIKTRGQQVTLRCSPKSGHDTVSWYQQALGQGPQFIFQYYEEEERQRGNFPDRFSGHQFPNYSSELNVNALLLGDSALYLCASTHWGSYNEQFFGPGTRLTVL.